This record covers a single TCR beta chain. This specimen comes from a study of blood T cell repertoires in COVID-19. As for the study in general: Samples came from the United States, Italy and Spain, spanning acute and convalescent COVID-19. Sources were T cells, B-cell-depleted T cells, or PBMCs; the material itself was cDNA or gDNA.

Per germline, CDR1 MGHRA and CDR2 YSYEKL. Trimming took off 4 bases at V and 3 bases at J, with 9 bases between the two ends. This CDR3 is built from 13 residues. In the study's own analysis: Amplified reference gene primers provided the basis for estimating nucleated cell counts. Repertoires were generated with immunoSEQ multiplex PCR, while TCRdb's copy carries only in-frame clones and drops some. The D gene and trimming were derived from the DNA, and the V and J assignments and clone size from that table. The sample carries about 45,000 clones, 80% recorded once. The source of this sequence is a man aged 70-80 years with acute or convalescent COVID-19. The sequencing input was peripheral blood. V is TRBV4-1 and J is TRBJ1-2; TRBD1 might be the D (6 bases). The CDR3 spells CASSRQEYYGYTF. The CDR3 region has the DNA TGCGCCAGCAGCCGACAGGAGTACTATGGCTACACCTTC.